This T cell receptor beta chain was captured by sequencing in a study of response to subunit inactivated influenza vaccine (dated by TCRdb to 2016 to 2019). Regarding the research as a whole: Deep quantitative T cell receptor repertoire profiling was used in the study to track responses to a trivalent subunit inactivated influenza vaccine. Points the paper makes about the study in general: The authors suggested that each seasonal influenza vaccination may recruit only a limited number of new T cells.

The cysteine opens and the phenylalanine closes a CDR3 of 16 amino acids. Only CDR3 DNA is held: 48 bases, read in frame from base 1. V loses 0 bases of germline sequence and J loses 5 bases, and the interval between the two ends is 15 bases. Taken from the germline V gene, the CDR1 and CDR2 loops are ENHRY and SYGVKD. The library relied on RT-PCR. The reads were generated on an Illumina HiSeq 2500. TCRdb took the public reads, trimmed them with fastp at Q25, ran MiXCR for clone calling and kept in-frame beta chains. Records with the same CDR3 protein are collapsed into one entry carrying the most frequent genes and DNA. The sample contains roughly 500,000 distinct CDR3 sequences, 16% of them found a single time. The biggest ten clones account for approximately 3% of the sample. A note on this clonotype: Its specific antigen is unknown. Base qualities are not recorded, but no much larger clone differs from it by a single base.

Source: CD4+ T cells sorted from PBMCs, taken around 25 months after vaccination. This clonotype originated in a man aged 50 to 69 who received an inactivated influenza vaccine. Donor details come from another sample of the same person, matched by shared clones. The sequence links TRBV10-3 to TRBJ2-3; the D gene is not confidently resolved. The encoded CDR3 is CAISESIALGGDTQYF. Read as DNA, the sequence is TGTGCCATCAGTGAGTCGATAGCTCTAGGCGGAGATACGCAGTATTTT.